The 22 T cell receptor beta chains below come from one sample, sequenced in a study of T-cell memory formation after mild COVID-19. TCRdb passed the 5' RACE reads through MiXCR, listing each CDR3 protein once. The data contain hundreds of thousands of distinct CDR3 sequences, about a fifth of them singletons. The specimen sequenced was PBMCs or a T cell subset sorted from them (not recorded which). The source of these receptors is an adult woman who had mild COVID-19 (a few samples of this study predate the infection). Cell type and time point are not known.

Many counts were recorded for this clonotype. The gene calls are TRBV9 and TRBJ1-4; 7 nucleotides align to TRBD1. CDR1 SGDLS and CDR2 YYNGEE come from the germline V gene. This CDR3 is built from 16 residues. The trim removed 4 bases at V and 7 bases at J, leaving 13 bases unmatched. The CDR3 region has the DNA TGTGCCAGCAGCAAACAAACAGGGGACGTTGGTGAAAAACTGTTTTTT. It is translated as CASSKQTGDVGEKLFF.

This clonotype was picked up a small number of times. The chain has TRBV5-1 and TRBJ2-3; the D gene is possibly TRBD1 (6 bases). CDR3 size: 14 residues. Germline assignment: CDR1 SGHRS and CDR2 YFSETQ. Trimming cost V 1 base and J 3 bases, with 9 bases left between them. CDR3 sequence: CASSLSQGTDTQYF. CDR3 in DNA: TGCGCCAGCAGCTTGTCGCAGGGGACAGATACGCAGTATTTT. Full variable domain (rest looked up from reference TRBV5-1 and TRBJ2-3): KAGVTQTPRYLIKTRGQQVTLSCSPISGHRSVSWYQQTPGQGLQFLFEYFSETQRNKGNFPGRFSGRQFSNSRSEMNVSTLELGDSALYLCASSLSQGTDTQYFGPGTRLTVL.

The genes are TRBV5-4 and TRBJ1-5, with D uncertain. Germline V lookup: CDR1 SGHNT, CDR2 YYREEE (reference sequence). Trimming shortened V by 3 bases and J by 9 bases, and 10 bases separated the two germline ends. The CDR3 runs to 12 residues. CDR3 in amino acids: CASSSDFGPQHF. In DNA form, the CDR3 reads TGTGCCAGCAGCTCTGACTTTGGGCCCCAGCATTTT. The full variable domain, its missing parts supplied by reference TRBV5-4 and TRBJ1-5, is ETGVTQSPTHLIKTRGQQVTLRCSSQSGHNTVSWYQQALGQGPQFIFQYYREEENGRGNFPPRFSGLQFPNYSSELNVNALELDDSALYLCASSSDFGPQHFGDGTRLSIL.

The rearrangement uses TRBV4-2 and TRBJ1-1; D ambiguous. Trimming took 2 bases from V and 0 from J, leaving 13 bases between them. Germline CDR1 and CDR2: LGHNA and YNFKEQ. The CDR3 has 16 residues. As DNA, the CDR3 is TGTGCCAGCAGCCAAATCTCCAGACGGGTGAACACTGAAGCTTTCTTT. Its protein is CASSQISRRVNTEAFF.

CDR3 nucleotide sequence: TGTGCCAGCAGCCCCCGACTAGCGGGGGGTCGGAATGAGCAGTTCTTC. Protein: CASSPRLAGGRNEQFF. This chain links TRBV7-6 with TRBJ2-1; 13 bases match TRBD2. This CDR3 has 16 amino acids. Germline V gene lookup returns CDR1 SGHVS and CDR2 FNYEAQ. V gave up 5 bases and J gave up 7 bases; unmatched junction bases: 8. The whole variable domain, filled in from reference TRBV7-6 and TRBJ2-1, reads GAGVSQSPRYKVTKRGQDVALRCDPISGHVSLYWYRQALGQGPEFLTYFNYEAQQDKSGLPNDRFSAERPEGSISTLTIQRTEQRDSAMYRCASSPRLAGGRNEQFFGPGTRLTVL.

This chain joins TRBV6-1 and TRBJ2-7; 8 bases are shared with TRBD1. J gave up 3 bases and V 4 bases, and 8 bases lay outside the gene matches. CDR1 and CDR2 from the germline V gene are MNHNS and SASEGT. The CDR3 is made up of 15 amino acids. The CDR3 loop reads CASSAGQGLLYEQYF. Written as DNA, the CDR3 is TGTGCCAGCAGTGCAGGACAGGGCCTCCTCTACGAGCAGTACTTC.

This sequence joins TRBV7-9 and TRBJ2-7; a possible D gene is TRBD2 (6 bases). The CDR3 covers 14 residues. Germline values: CDR1 SEHNR, CDR2 FQNEAQ (reference sequence). V lost 8 bases to trimming and J lost 0 bases, with 14 bases between them. As DNA, the CDR3 is TGTGCCAGCTCAGTAGGGACTTTCTCCTACGAGCAGTACTTC. This gives the protein CASSVGTFSYEQYF.

This clonotype was seen a handful of times. The chain joins TRBV20-1 to TRBJ1-2; 8 bases line up with TRBD1. V gave up 3 bases and J gave up 7 bases; unmatched junction bases: 7. This CDR3 region has 13 residues. CDR1 is DFQATT, CDR2 SNEGSKA, per germline (reference sequence). The CDR3 is CSASGQGAGGYTF. In nucleotides, the CDR3 is TGCAGTGCTAGTGGGCAGGGGGCAGGTGGCTACACCTTC.

In its sample, this clonotype was seen a few times. J is TRBJ2-3 and V is TRBV6-5, with D unresolved. This CDR3 contains 15 residues. The V end was cut by 0 bases, the J end by 9 bases, with 16 bases between. Per germline, CDR1 MNHEY and CDR2 SVGAGI. In DNA form, the CDR3 reads TGTGCCAGCAGTTACTCGAGATCCGCCTGGGTGACGCAGTATTTT. This codes for CASSYSRSAWVTQYF.

V and J are TRBV6-4 and TRBJ2-1, with 8 bases aligning to TRBD2. Per the germline V gene, CDR1 is MRHNA and CDR2 is SNTAGT. The CDR3 runs 15 residues. V gave up 0 bases and J gave up 7 bases; unmatched junction bases: 5. In DNA, the CDR3 is TGTGCCAGCAGTGACTCAAGCGGGAGCGTTAATGAGCAGTTCTTC. It translates to CASSDSSGSVNEQFF.

CDR3 sequence: CATSDHRGQHTGELFF. The CDR3 DNA reads TGTGCCACCAGTGATCACCGAGGACAGCACACCGGGGAGCTGTTTTTT. J is TRBJ2-2 and V is TRBV24-1, with TRBD1 as a possible D gene (6 bases). V was shortened by 3 bases and J by 3 bases, with 13 bases between the two germline ends. This CDR3 spans 16 amino acids. In germline, CDR1 is KGHDR, CDR2 SFDVKD.

The chain joins TRBV20-1 to TRBJ2-3; TRBD2 aligns across 8 bases. The CDR3 covers 18 residues. The germline V gene encodes CDR1 DFQATT and CDR2 SNEGSKA (reference sequence). The ends lost 1 base at V and 0 bases at J; junction bases unmatched: 12. CDR3 loop: CSARVTLAEISSTDTQYF. Here the CDR3 DNA reads TGCAGTGCTAGAGTAACACTAGCGGAGATCTCTAGCACAGATACGCAGTATTTT.

The chain employs TRBV15 and TRBJ1-1; D gene uncertain. The germline V and J ends were trimmed by 2 bases and 2 bases, with 9 bases remaining between them. The CDR3 runs to 14 residues. Germline lookup yields CDR1 LNHNV and CDR2 YYDKDF (reference sequence). The CDR3 protein is CATSRQPANTEAFF. CDR3 sequence (DNA): TGTGCCACCAGCAGACAGCCCGCCAACACTGAAGCTTTCTTT. Full variable domain (remainder filled in from reference TRBV15 and TRBJ1-1): DAMVIQNPRYQVTQFGKPVTLSCSQTLNHNVMYWYQQKSSQAPKLLFHYYDKDFNNEADTPDNFQSRRPNTSFCFLDIRSPGLGDTAMYLCATSRQPANTEAFFGQGTRLTVV.

The rearrangement links TRBV5-1 to TRBJ1-5; D gene uncertain. The germline V gene encodes CDR1 SGHRS and CDR2 YFSETQ. The CDR3 runs to 14 residues. Trimming took off 2 bases at V and 4 bases at J, with 10 bases between the two ends. The CDR3 DNA reads TGCGCCAGCAGCTTAGGTGGAGCAAATCAGCCCCAGCATTTT. Translating gives CASSLGGANQPQHF.

The rearrangement joins TRBV4-2 to TRBJ1-2; TRBD1 agrees at 8 bases. Trimming took 8 bases from V and 4 from J; bases not matched to a gene: 12. Germline V lookup: CDR1 LGHNA, CDR2 YNFKEQ. This CDR3 is 15 amino acids long. Here the CDR3 DNA reads TGTGCCAGCGAGGTCAAGCAGGGGGCGGGCTATGGCTACACCTTC. Translation gives CASEVKQGAGYGYTF.

This clonotype was recorded only once. An end of the junction differs from the germline gene, which may be a read error. The chain uses TRBV4-2 and TRBJ2-6; D is uncertain. The CDR3 is made up of 16 amino acids. CDR1 is LGHNA and CDR2 is YNFKEQ in the germline V gene. CDR3 residues: CDSSQDQARGANVLTF. DNA for the CDR3: TGTGACAGCAGCCAAGATCAGGCGAGAGGGGCCAACGTCCTGACTTTC.

The table lists this clonotype with a few counts. The chain links TRBV24-1 to TRBJ2-3, with 12 positions matching TRBD2. The ends lost 8 bases at V and 6 bases at J; junction bases unmatched: 5. The CDR3 runs to 14 residues. Germline V gene sequence: CDR1 KGHDR, CDR2 SFDVKD. CDR3 nucleotide sequence: TGTGCCACCAAGGGACTAGCGGGTCCCGATACGCAGTATTTT. It yields the protein CATKGLAGPDTQYF.

This CDR3 is CASSHREGAYPDTQYF. For the CDR3, the DNA is TGTGCCAGCAGCCACAGGGAGGGGGCGTATCCTGATACGCAGTATTTT. The V call is TRBV7-9, the J call TRBJ2-3; D may match TRBD1 or TRBD2 (7 bases each). CDR1 and CDR2 (germline): SEHNR, FQNEAQ (reference sequence). The CDR3 contains 16 residues. With 5 bases removed from V and 6 bases from J, the gap between germline ends came to 21 bases.

This clonotype was detected only once. The chain couples TRBV9 to TRBJ1-2; D remains unclear. CDR3 size: 13 residues. CDR1 is SGDLS, CDR2 YYNGEE, per germline. With 2 bases removed from V and 7 bases from J, the gap between germline ends came to 12 bases. The CDR3 nucleotides read TGTGCCAGCAGCGTCGGTGGGTCTGGTGGCTACACCTTC. Residues: CASSVGGSGGYTF.

This clonotype has at least ten counts. This chain joins TRBV5-1 and TRBJ2-3, with D tentatively TRBD1 (7 bases). This CDR3 spans 15 amino acids. CDR1 is SGHRS, CDR2 YFSETQ, per germline. The V gene lost 4 bases and the J gene lost 2 bases, with 14 bases spanning the gap. For the CDR3, the DNA is TGCGCCAGCAGCCTATCAGGGGGGAACACAGATACGCAGTATTTT. Amino acid sequence: CASSLSGGNTDTQYF. Complete variable domain (other parts from reference TRBV5-1 and TRBJ2-3): KAGVTQTPRYLIKTRGQQVTLSCSPISGHRSVSWYQQTPGQGLQFLFEYFSETQRNKGNFPGRFSGRQFSNSRSEMNVSTLELGDSALYLCASSLSGGNTDTQYFGPGTRLTVL.

V is TRBV27 and J is TRBJ2-7; D remains unclear. V was trimmed by 7 bases and J by 6 bases, leaving 10 bases between them. CDR3 size: 11 residues. Germline CDR1 MNHEY, CDR2 SMNVEV (reference sequence). The CDR3 DNA reads as TGTGCCAGCACCAATCGAGGCGAGCAGTACTTC. Translated, it gives CASTNRGEQYF.

The CDR3: CASSRTVTGGIRETQYF. DNA for the CDR3: TGCGCCAGCAGCCGTACGGTGACAGGGGGCATACGGGAGACCCAGTACTTC. The J gene is TRBJ2-5, the V gene TRBV5-1; 10 nucleotides line up with TRBD1. V lost 4 bases to trimming and J lost 5 bases; unmatched junction nucleotides: 14. The V gene's germline CDR1 is SGHRS and CDR2 YFSETQ. The CDR3 extends over 17 amino acids.